The 4 T cell receptor beta chains below were found in one sample sequenced in a study of T cell clonotyping in hematopoietic cell transplantation. This table comes from immunoSEQ multiplex PCR, and its TCRdb copy is limited to in-frame clones, with some not included. This sample carries 55,000 to 70,000 clones, 90% to 95% of them seen once, and the ten largest clones take about 1.5%. Sequencing used peripheral blood mononuclear cells. Receptor source: a man over 45 in good health. Some clones in this sample may be carry-over from other donors' samples.

This rearrangement joins TRBV19 to TRBJ2-7, with D perhaps TRBD2 (6 bases). Germline V gene sequence: CDR1 LNHDA, CDR2 SQIVND (reference sequence). V lost 4 bases, J lost 0 bases, and 10 bases lay in between. The CDR3 loop spans 14 amino acids. The CDR3 loop is CASSSSGSSYEQYF. The DNA of the CDR3 is TGTGCCAGTAGTAGTAGCGGTAGCTCCTACGAGCAGTACTTC. Full variable domain (rest looked up from reference TRBV19 and TRBJ2-7): DGGITQSPKYLFRKEGQNVTLSCEQNLNHDAMYWYRQDPGQGLRLIYYSQIVNDFQKGDIAEGYSVSREKKESFPLTVTSAQKNPTAFYLCASSSSGSSYEQYFGPGTRLTVT.

V is TRBV7-3 and J is TRBJ2-6, with TRBD2 as a possible D gene (5 bases). The germline V gene has CDR1 SGHTA and CDR2 FQGTGA. This CDR3 region has 18 residues. V lost 4 bases, J lost 0 bases, and 16 bases lay in between. CDR3: CASSSTPVGGSGANVLTF. In DNA, the CDR3 is TGTGCCAGCAGCTCAACTCCAGTTGGAGGCTCTGGGGCCAACGTCCTGACTTTC.

This chain links TRBV29-1 with TRBJ2-1; D remains ambiguous. The V end was cut by 3 bases, the J end by 0 bases, with 12 bases between. The CDR3 sequence is 15 residues long. Germline V gene data show CDR1 as SQVTM and CDR2 as ANQGSEA. The CDR3 nucleotides read TGCAGCGTTGAGATGGAGCGCAGCTCCTACAATGAGCAGTTCTTC. Its protein is CSVEMERSSYNEQFF.

V is TRBV28 and J is TRBJ1-2, with TRBD1 matching 8 bases. Germline V gene data show CDR1 as MDHEN and CDR2 as SYDVKM. There are 13 residues in the CDR3. V shed 10 bases and J 6 bases; nucleotides not matched to a gene: 10. The chain's CDR3 is CAILPQGANGYTF. The CDR3 nucleotides read TGTGCCATCCTACCCCAGGGGGCAAATGGCTACACCTTC.